The 27 T cell receptor beta chains below were found in one sample sequenced in a study of technical replicates of blood from a handful of donors. The data were produced by immunoSEQ multiplex PCR, yet TCRdb's version contains in-frame clones alone and is incomplete. The sample consists of some 56,000 clones, around 93% of them appearing once. The sample consisted of PBMCs. The receptors shown here come from a human donor in good health. Some clones in this sample may be carry-over from other donors' samples.

The V and J genes are TRBV5-1 and TRBJ2-7; TRBD1 might be the D (6 bases). CDR1 and CDR2 (germline): SGHRS, YFSETQ. This CDR3 is 16 amino acids long. Trimming took off 5 bases at V and 0 bases at J, with 18 bases between the two ends. The CDR3 nucleotides are TGCGCCAGCAGGAGAGATACAGGGACAAGCTCCTACGAGCAGTACTTC. It translates to CASRRDTGTSSYEQYF.

J is TRBJ1-3 and V is TRBV5-1; a weak D match, TRBD1 (6 bases). The CDR3 runs 14 residues. Germline assignment: CDR1 SGHRS and CDR2 YFSETQ. Trimming took 4 bases from V and 3 from J, leaving 11 bases between them. CDR3 protein: CASSPGQLGNTIYF. CDR3 DNA: TGCGCCAGCAGCCCAGGACAGCTTGGAAACACCATATATTTT.

The chain joins TRBV5-1 to TRBJ1-1; D is ambiguous. The CDR3 is 15 amino acids. Germline V lookup: CDR1 SGHRS, CDR2 YFSETQ. V was clipped by 1 base and J by 1 base, with 11 bases between them. The DNA for the CDR3 is TGCGCCAGCAGCTTGACTGCCAGGCAGAACACTGAAGCTTTCTTT. Amino acids: CASSLTARQNTEAFF.

The gene calls are TRBV11-2 and TRBJ2-1; D may be TRBD2 (5 bases). The CDR3 covers 15 residues. The ends were cut back, 5 bases at V and 2 bases at J, with 13 bases in the middle. Germline V lookup: CDR1 SGHAT, CDR2 FQNNGV. CDR3 protein: CASSKAGGPYNEQFF. The CDR3 bases are TGTGCCAGCAGCAAGGCGGGCGGGCCCTACAATGAGCAGTTCTTC.

The genes are TRBV5-1 and TRBJ1-1; no reliable D call. V lost 0 bases and J lost 6, with 12 bases in between. Per germline, CDR1 SGHRS and CDR2 YFSETQ. The length of the CDR3 is 14 residues. CDR3 nucleotides: TGCGCCAGCAGCTTGGTCGTGGGCCAGCCTGAAGCTTTCTTT. Protein: CASSLVVGQPEAFF.

The rearrangement uses TRBV7-2 and TRBJ2-3; 11 bases are shared with TRBD2. CDR1 and CDR2 from the germline V gene are SGHTA and FQGNSA. Trimming removed 5 bases from V and 4 bases from J; junction bases left unmatched: 8. The CDR3 covers 16 residues. CDR3 nucleotide sequence: TGTGCCAGCAGCGAAGCTAGCGGGAGGATGGCAGATACGCAGTATTTT. This gives the protein CASSEASGRMADTQYF.

V usage is TRBV12-5 and J usage is TRBJ1-2, with TRBD1 as a possible D gene (6 bases). Germline lookup yields CDR1 LGHNT and CDR2 FRNRAP. This CDR3 is built from 16 residues. The V gene lost 0 bases and the J gene lost 8 bases, with 19 bases spanning the gap. This chain's CDR3 is CASGLVMGQGSGGYTF. In DNA form, the CDR3 reads TGTGCTAGTGGTTTGGTAATGGGACAAGGATCGGGAGGCTACACCTTC.

The chain couples TRBV5-4 to TRBJ2-7; 8 nucleotides line up with TRBD2. The ends lost 0 bases at V and 4 bases at J; junction bases unmatched: 9. Germline V gene lookup returns CDR1 SGHNT and CDR2 YYREEE (reference sequence). The CDR3 sequence is 16 residues long. The CDR3 loop reads CASSLVAASGRYEQYF. The DNA of the CDR3 is TGTGCCAGCAGCTTGGTAGCGGCTAGCGGGCGTTACGAGCAGTACTTC.

The rearrangement links TRBV9 to TRBJ2-2; D not resolved. The V gene's germline CDR1 is SGDLS and CDR2 YYNGEE. The CDR3 runs 17 residues. Trimming shortened V by 0 bases and J by 2 bases, and 14 bases separated the two germline ends. This CDR3 is CASSVVSLAANTGELFF. CDR3 nucleotide sequence: TGTGCCAGCAGCGTAGTTTCCCTGGCGGCTAACACCGGGGAGCTGTTTTTT.

The chain employs TRBV7-9 and TRBJ1-2; no clear D gene. Between the trimmed V and J ends, which lost 5 bases and 5 bases, there was a span of 12 bases. The CDR3 extends over 13 amino acids. From germline, CDR1 is SEHNR and CDR2 FQNEAQ (reference sequence). CDR3 DNA sequence: TGTGCCAGCAGCCCCATCGGTGATTATGGCTACACCTTC. Protein sequence: CASSPIGDYGYTF.

The gene calls are TRBV9 and TRBJ1-6; D is unresolved. Germline CDR1 reads SGDLS; CDR2 reads YYNGEE. The CDR3 sequence is 15 residues long. Trimming took off 0 bases at V and 7 bases at J, with 11 bases between the two ends. The chain's CDR3 is CASSVGEARNSPLHF. In nucleotides, the CDR3 is TGTGCCAGCAGCGTAGGTGAGGCGCGGAATTCACCCCTCCACTTT.

The CDR3 DNA sequence: TGTGCCAGCAGCGCGGGACAGAACTCCTACGAGCAGTACTTC. This gives the protein CASSAGQNSYEQYF. The chain couples TRBV9 to TRBJ2-7; 7 bases fit TRBD1. CDR1 and CDR2 (germline): SGDLS, YYNGEE. The V segment lost 3 bases and the J segment 0 bases; nucleotides outside the gene matches: 3. The CDR3 length is 14 residues.

The chain joins TRBV12-5 to TRBJ2-6, with 8 bases aligning to TRBD1. The CDR3 has 17 amino acids. Germline V CDR1 and CDR2: LGHNT, FRNRAP. With 5 bases clipped from V and 0 bases from J, the junction kept 6 bases outside the gene matches. The CDR3 spells CASGLGQGLSGANVLTF. The CDR3 DNA reads TGTGCTAGTGGTCTCGGACAGGGCCTCTCTGGGGCCAACGTCCTGACTTTC.

This chain connects TRBV18 to TRBJ2-7, with 8 bases aligning to TRBD2. This CDR3 has 13 residues. In germline, CDR1 is KGHSH, CDR2 LQKENI. J was trimmed by 5 bases and V by 3 bases; bases with no gene match: 3. The chain's CDR3 is CASSPGLVHEQYF. For the CDR3, the DNA is TGTGCCAGCTCACCGGGACTAGTCCACGAGCAGTACTTC.

Only a few counts were recorded for this clone. The CDR3 coding sequence is TGCAGCGCCTCTCGAGACAGGGGGCCTGAAGCTTTCTTT. This gives the protein CSASRDRGPEAFF. The V and J genes are TRBV29-1 and TRBJ1-1, with TRBD1 identical over 10 bases. There are 13 residues in the CDR3. Germline lookup yields CDR1 SQVTM and CDR2 ANQGSEA. J was trimmed by 6 bases and V by 7 bases; bases with no gene match: 8.

J is TRBJ2-2 and V is TRBV6-5; D possibly corresponds to TRBD2 (6 bases). Germline values: CDR1 MNHEY, CDR2 SVGAGI. The CDR3 extends over 14 amino acids. Trimming pared 11 bases from V and 0 bases from J, leaving 13 bases between. For the CDR3, the DNA is TGTGCCCTGCGGGACTCCGCGAACACCGGGGAGCTGTTTTTT. Translating gives CALRDSANTGELFF.

V usage is TRBV5-6 and J usage is TRBJ2-1; no clear D. The length of the CDR3 is 12 residues. Looked up from germline, CDR1 is SGHDT and CDR2 is YYEEEE. Trimming pared 2 bases from V and 7 bases from J, leaving 7 bases between. The CDR3 DNA reads as TGTGCCAGCAGCTTTTCCTTTAATGAGCAGTTCTTC. It encodes CASSFSFNEQFF.

The V and J genes are TRBV4-1 and TRBJ2-1; 9 bases align to TRBD2. Germline loops: CDR1 MGHRA, CDR2 YSYEKL. There are 20 residues in the CDR3. V was clipped by 4 bases and J by 4 bases; unmatched bases: 20. The CDR3 sequence: CASSPTGGSGSLRRYNEQFF. CDR3 coding DNA: TGCGCCAGCAGCCCAACCGGGGGTAGCGGGAGCCTGAGGAGGTACAATGAGCAGTTCTTC.

The chain employs TRBV29-1 and TRBJ2-1, with TRBD1 as a possible D gene (5 bases). CDR1 is SQVTM, CDR2 ANQGSEA, per germline. This CDR3 is 13 amino acids long. Trimming took off 6 bases at V and 6 bases at J, with 15 bases between the two ends. The CDR3 region is CSVEVLGVNEQFF. The CDR3 nucleotides are TGCAGCGTCGAGGTTCTAGGGGTCAATGAGCAGTTCTTC.

The chain couples TRBV5-1 to TRBJ2-2; TRBD1 matches at 7 bases. CDR1 is SGHRS and CDR2 is YFSETQ in the germline V gene. This CDR3 is built from 15 residues. J lost 2 bases, V lost 4 bases, and 5 bases had no gene match. The CDR3 nucleotides read TGCGCCAGCAGCCCTAACAGGGGTAACACCGGGGAGCTGTTTTTT. This codes for CASSPNRGNTGELFF.

The chain joins TRBV14 to TRBJ2-5; D gene uncertain. Germline V gives CDR1 SGHDN, CDR2 FVKESK. CDR3 length: 14 amino acids. Trimming left V 0 bases short and J 9 bases short, with 14 bases between. The DNA of the CDR3 is TGTGCCAGCAGCCAAGATTCGTCCTTTCGGTCCCAGTACTTC. Amino acid sequence: CASSQDSSFRSQYF.

This chain uses TRBV29-1 with TRBJ1-1; D gene ambiguous. V lost 5 bases, J lost 7 bases, and 8 bases lay in between. The CDR3 has 10 residues. The germline gives CDR1 SQVTM, CDR2 ANQGSEA. The CDR3 bases are TGCAGCGTTTCGAGAGATGAAGCTTTCTTT. Its translation is CSVSRDEAFF.

The J gene is TRBJ2-7, the V gene TRBV7-2; D possibly corresponds to TRBD2 (5 bases). The ends were cut back, 2 bases at V and 4 bases at J, with 15 bases in the middle. Per the germline V gene, CDR1 is SGHTA and CDR2 is FQGNSA. This CDR3 has 15 amino acids. Written as DNA, the CDR3 is TGTGCCAGCAGCTTATCAAGTGGGAGTACATACGAGCAGTACTTC. Protein sequence: CASSLSSGSTYEQYF.

This clone has more than one count but fewer than ten. V and J are TRBV2 and TRBJ2-7; 9 bases are a match to TRBD2. Per germline, CDR1 SNHLY and CDR2 FYNNEI. This CDR3 comprises 15 residues. Trimming at V came to 2 bases and at J to 5 bases, leaving 7 bases not matched to a gene. The CDR3 sequence is CASSELGLAPDEQYF. The CDR3 DNA sequence: TGTGCCAGCAGTGAATTGGGACTAGCCCCCGACGAGCAGTACTTC.

Here the CDR3 reads CASSQEAGGTDTQYF. The DNA of the CDR3 is TGCGCCAGCAGCCAAGAAGCTGGGGGGACAGATACGCAGTATTTT. This sequence joins TRBV4-1 and TRBJ2-3; a possible D gene is TRBD2 (6 bases). V lost 0 bases and J 3 bases, leaving 10 bases between the germline ends. The CDR3 contains 15 residues. The germline CDR1 and CDR2 sequences are MGHRA and YSYEKL.

The chain uses TRBV11-3 and TRBJ2-2, with D unresolved. The ends were cut back, 0 bases at V and 3 bases at J, with 5 bases in the middle. Germline values: CDR1 SGHNT, CDR2 YENEEA. CDR3 length: 14 residues. CDR3 DNA sequence: TGTGCCAGCAGCTTAGATCCGGACACCGGGGAGCTGTTTTTT. Protein sequence: CASSLDPDTGELFF. Filled out from reference TRBV11-3 and TRBJ2-2, the complete variable domain reads EAGVVQSPRYKIIEKKQPVAFWCNPISGHNTLYWYLQNLGQGPELLIRYENEEAVDDSQLPKDRFSAERLKGVDSTLKIQPAELGDSAVYLCASSLDPDTGELFFGEGSRLTVL.

The chain links TRBV7-9 to TRBJ2-7; 11 bases agree with TRBD1. CDR1 and CDR2 (germline): SEHNR, FQNEAQ (reference sequence). The trim removed 4 bases at V and 2 bases at J, leaving 7 bases unmatched. This CDR3 is built from 16 residues. CDR3 in amino acids: CASSSGQGASPYEQYF. CDR3 nucleotide sequence: TGTGCCAGCAGCTCAGGACAGGGGGCTTCCCCCTACGAGCAGTACTTC. The full variable domain, with the rest looked up from reference TRBV7-9 and TRBJ2-7, is DTGVSQNPRHKITKRGQNVTFRCDPISEHNRLYWYRQTLGQGPEFLTYFQNEAQLEKSRLLSDRFSAERPKGSFSTLEIQRTEQGDSAMYLCASSSGQGASPYEQYFGPGTRLTVT.